A single sample is the source of the 25 T cell receptor beta chains below, sequenced in a study of T-cell memory formation after mild COVID-19. TCRdb redid the calling of the 5' RACE reads with MiXCR, one entry per CDR3 protein. The data contain 250,000 to 350,000 distinct CDR3 sequences, roughly 15% of them singletons. What was sequenced was PBMCs or a T cell subset sorted from them (not recorded which). These receptors all come from a young man who had mild COVID-19 (a few samples of this study predate the infection). Cell type and time point are not known.

CDR3 DNA: TGTGCCAGCAGCCCGTTCGCAGATACGCAGTATTTT. Translating it yields CASSPFADTQYF. The V call is TRBV7-2, the J call TRBJ2-3; D is unclear. The germline CDR1 and CDR2 sequences are SGHTA and FQGNSA. V lost 5 bases, J lost 4 bases, and 7 bases lay in between. The CDR3 is made up of 12 amino acids.

This clonotype came up many times. J is TRBJ2-1 and V is TRBV28; D is perhaps TRBD2 (6 bases). V was trimmed by 5 bases and J by 10 bases, leaving 15 bases between them. There are 13 residues in the CDR3. CDR1 is MDHEN and CDR2 is SYDVKM in the germline V gene. The CDR3 sequence: CASSSPPGGEQFF. The CDR3, as DNA: TGTGCCAGCAGTAGTCCTCCCGGGGGAGAGCAGTTCTTC.

The V call is TRBV7-9, the J call TRBJ1-4; D may be TRBD1 (5 bases). In germline, CDR1 is SEHNR, CDR2 FQNEAQ (reference sequence). The CDR3 runs to 16 residues. The V gene lost 7 bases and the J gene lost 3 bases, with 18 bases spanning the gap. The CDR3, as DNA: TGTGCCAGCACCCCCGGATCTTTGGGGGCTAATGAAAAACTGTTTTTT. Its translation: CASTPGSLGANEKLFF. The full variable domain, rest sourced from reference TRBV7-9 and TRBJ1-4, is DTGVSQNPRHKITKRGQNVTFRCDPISEHNRLYWYRQTLGQGPEFLTYFQNEAQLEKSRLLSDRFSAERPKGSFSTLEIQRTEQGDSAMYLCASTPGSLGANEKLFFGSGTQLSVL.

This clonotype has only a few counts. The V gene is TRBV4-1, the J gene TRBJ1-1; tentative D call: TRBD1 (5 bases). Trimming removed 0 bases at V and 3 bases at J, with 11 bases between. In germline, CDR1 is MGHRA, CDR2 YSYEKL. CDR3 length equals 15 residues. CDR3 sequence (DNA): TGCGCCAGCAGCCAAGATATTGGGGGATACACTGAAGCTTTCTTT. Translating it yields CASSQDIGGYTEAFF.

The V call is TRBV11-3, the J call TRBJ2-1, with a possible D match to TRBD1 (5 bases). Germline CDR1 reads SGHNT; CDR2 reads YENEEA. V lost 4 bases and J lost 0, with 16 bases in between. The CDR3 runs to 17 residues. CDR3 sequence (DNA): TGTGCCAGCAGCTCGCGAACAGGCGCGAGCTCCTACAATGAGCAGTTCTTC. This codes for CASSSRTGASSYNEQFF.

The rearrangement links TRBV20-1 to TRBJ2-3, with D tentatively TRBD2 (7 bases). Germline V lookup: CDR1 DFQATT, CDR2 SNEGSKA (reference sequence). The CDR3 totals 15 residues. V was trimmed by 1 base and J by 1 base, leaving 12 bases between them. CDR3 in DNA: TGCAGTGCTAGAGGTGGGGGGGCGGGCACAGATACGCAGTATTTT. Amino acids: CSARGGGAGTDTQYF.

This clonotype was counted a few times. CDR3 nucleotides: TGTGCCATCAGTGAGGGATCGGAGACCCAGTACTTC. Residues: CAISEGSETQYF. The chain is built from TRBV10-3 and TRBJ2-5; D gene uncertain. CDR1 and CDR2 (germline): ENHRY, SYGVKD. Trimming stripped 2 bases from V and 5 bases from J, with 6 bases between. This CDR3 comprises 12 residues.

The chain links TRBV6-1 to TRBJ2-3; 8 bases agree with TRBD2. The V segment lost 6 bases and the J segment 3 bases; nucleotides outside the gene matches: 14. Looked up from germline, CDR1 is MNHNS and CDR2 is SASEGT. This CDR3 is 17 amino acids long. In DNA form, the CDR3 reads TGTGCCAGCAGCTCCGAGGGAGCGGGGGTCCGTACAGATACGCAGTATTTT. Its protein is CASSSEGAGVRTDTQYF.

The chain uses TRBV2 and TRBJ2-1, with no clear D. This CDR3 spans 15 amino acids. Deletions cut 6 bases from V and 9 bases from J, with 21 bases between. The germline V gene has CDR1 SNHLY and CDR2 FYNNEI. CDR3 DNA sequence: TGTGCCAGCAGGCGTGGTAGTGCGGCCGGCACTGAGCAGTTCTTC. Amino acids: CASRRGSAAGTEQFF.

This clonotype was observed a few times. CDR3 coding DNA: TGTGCCAGCAGCCCCTCGGGACTCGAAGAGACCCAGTACTTC. Its translation: CASSPSGLEETQYF. The chain is built from TRBV7-7 and TRBJ2-5, with D perhaps TRBD2 (6 bases). There are 14 residues in the CDR3. V lost 5 bases, J lost 3 bases, and 13 bases lay in between. Germline CDR1 reads SSHAT; CDR2 reads FNYEAQ (reference sequence).

This clonotype was picked up a small number of times. The V call is TRBV18, the J call TRBJ2-7; 8 bases map to TRBD1. CDR1 and CDR2 (germline): KGHSH, LQKENI. V trimming: 6 bases; J trimming: 3 bases; junction bases outside the gene matches: 1. The CDR3 is 12 amino acids. The CDR3 bases are TGTGCCAGCTCGACAGGGGTCTACGAGCAGTACTTC. Protein: CASSTGVYEQYF.

This clonotype has at least ten counts. The V and J genes are TRBV5-1 and TRBJ1-1; D is uncertain. This CDR3 has 16 residues. Germline V lookup: CDR1 SGHRS, CDR2 YFSETQ. The ends were cut back, 0 bases at V and 3 bases at J, with 15 bases in the middle. CDR3 residues: CASSLDTSRLDTEAFF. The CDR3 DNA sequence: TGCGCCAGCAGCTTGGACACCTCGAGGCTCGACACTGAAGCTTTCTTT.

The chain uses TRBV4-2 and TRBJ2-3; D might be TRBD1 or TRBD2, each matching 5 bases. CDR1 LGHNA and CDR2 YNFKEQ come from the germline V gene. Trimming cost V 4 bases and J 1 base, with 15 bases left between them. The CDR3 spans 16 residues. DNA for the CDR3: TGTGCCAGCAGCCCGGAAAGCTGGGACCGCACAGATACGCAGTATTTT. Its protein is CASSPESWDRTDTQYF.

This clonotype was detected only a few times. This chain connects TRBV7-9 to TRBJ1-6, with D unresolved. The CDR3 consists of 15 residues. V was cut by 3 bases and J by 7 bases, with 13 bases left in between. Germline loops: CDR1 SEHNR, CDR2 FQNEAQ (reference sequence). The CDR3: CASSFVGSGNSPLHF. Written as DNA, the CDR3 is TGTGCCAGCAGCTTCGTCGGCAGCGGGAATTCACCCCTCCACTTT.

The rearrangement uses TRBV12-5 and TRBJ2-3, with 7 bases matching TRBD1. J lost 1 base, V lost 5 bases, and 6 bases had no gene match. Germline V CDR1 and CDR2: LGHNT, FRNRAP. CDR3 length: 15 residues. CDR3 region: CASGPNRGGTDTQYF. The CDR3 DNA follows: TGTGCTAGTGGTCCTAACAGGGGAGGCACAGATACGCAGTATTTT. Filled out from reference TRBV12-5 and TRBJ2-3, the complete variable domain reads DARVTQTPRHKVTEMGQEVTMRCQPILGHNTVFWYRQTMMQGLELLAYFRNRAPLDDSGMPKDRFSAEMPDATLATLKIQPSEPRDSAVYFCASGPNRGGTDTQYFGPGTRLTVL.

Only a few counts were recorded for this clonotype. This chain connects TRBV18 to TRBJ1-6, with D perhaps matching TRBD1 (5 bases). Trimming pared 3 bases from V and 8 bases from J, leaving 14 bases between. This CDR3 contains 15 residues. CDR1 is KGHSH and CDR2 is LQKENI in the germline V gene. The DNA of the CDR3 is TGTGCCAGCTCACCCTCGCACCAGGGTGATTCACCCCTCCACTTT. This gives the protein CASSPSHQGDSPLHF.

Only a few counts were recorded for this clonotype. This sequence joins TRBV11-2 and TRBJ2-3; no definite D call. The V gene lost 3 bases and the J gene lost 1 base, with 11 bases spanning the gap. Looked up from germline, CDR1 is SGHAT and CDR2 is FQNNGV. This CDR3 is built from 15 residues. The DNA of the CDR3 is TGTGCCAGCAGCTTCCCTCTTCGTGGCACAGATACGCAGTATTTT. It encodes CASSFPLRGTDTQYF. The whole variable domain, filled in from reference TRBV11-2 and TRBJ2-3, reads EAGVAQSPRYKIIEKRQSVAFWCNPISGHATLYWYQQILGQGPKLLIQFQNNGVVDDSQLPKDRFSAERLKGVDSTLKIQPAKLEDSAVYLCASSFPLRGTDTQYFGPGTRLTVL.

This clonotype came up a few times. The chain recombines TRBV10-3 with TRBJ2-3, with TRBD1 identical over 9 bases. The germline CDR1 and CDR2 sequences are ENHRY and SYGVKD. V was pared by 7 bases and J by 3 bases, with 2 bases of the junction left unmatched. The CDR3 consists of 13 residues. CDR3 residues: CAIMDRGTDTQYF. The CDR3 DNA is TGTGCCATCATGGACAGGGGAACAGATACGCAGTATTTT.

The chain links TRBV4-3 to TRBJ2-7; D is possibly TRBD2 (5 bases). The germline V gene has CDR1 LGHNA and CDR2 YSLEER. The CDR3 covers 15 residues. Trimming took 1 base from V and 0 from J, leaving 10 bases between them. The CDR3 sequence is CASSQVPGFSYEQYF. In DNA form, the CDR3 reads TGCGCCAGCAGCCAAGTCCCGGGGTTCTCCTACGAGCAGTACTTC.

V usage is TRBV20-1 and J usage is TRBJ2-4; D tentatively fits TRBD1 or TRBD2 (5 bases each). CDR1 and CDR2 (germline): DFQATT, SNEGSKA (reference sequence). CDR3 length: 14 residues. V shed 6 bases and J shed 8 bases, with 20 bases lying between them. CDR3 bases: TGCAGTGCCCAACGGACTTTCCTAGGGGACATTCAGTACTTC. Its protein product is CSAQRTFLGDIQYF.

The chain combines TRBV7-2 with TRBJ1-6; D gene ambiguous. Trimming took 4 bases from V and 8 from J, leaving 6 bases between them. Per the germline V gene, CDR1 is SGHTA and CDR2 is FQGNSA. The CDR3 spans 12 residues. This CDR3 is CASSSYYSPLHF. CDR3 in DNA: TGTGCCAGCAGCTCTTACTATTCACCCCTCCACTTT.

This chain joins TRBV7-9 and TRBJ2-1, with a possible D match to TRBD1 (6 bases). Germline V lookup: CDR1 SEHNR, CDR2 FQNEAQ (reference sequence). V was clipped by 4 bases and J by 15 bases, with 16 bases between them. The CDR3 totals 12 residues. CDR3 residues: CASSSRGWGRFF. The DNA for the CDR3 is TGTGCCAGCAGCTCCAGGGGATGGGGGAGGTTCTTC.

J is TRBJ2-2 and V is TRBV5-4; perhaps TRBD2 as D (5 bases). The CDR3 length is 13 residues. Trimming left V 4 bases short and J 4 bases short, with 8 bases between. Germline V gene sequence: CDR1 SGHNT, CDR2 YYREEE (reference sequence). This CDR3 reads CASSVLATGELFF. The CDR3 DNA is TGTGCCAGCAGCGTGCTAGCCACCGGGGAGCTGTTTTTT.

The chain links TRBV5-1 to TRBJ1-1; 8 bases align to TRBD1. Germline CDR1 is SGHRS and CDR2 is YFSETQ. J gave up 7 bases and V 3 bases, and 8 bases lay outside the gene matches. CDR3 length: 14 amino acids. CDR3 DNA: TGCGCCAGCAGCTACCAAGGACAGGGAATTGAAGCTTTCTTT. This gives the protein CASSYQGQGIEAFF.

This clonotype was seen only a few times. CDR3 coding DNA: TGCGCCAGCCGGGAACTAGCGGGGGTTCACACCGGGGAGCTGTTTTTT. It specifies CASRELAGVHTGELFF. The rearrangement uses TRBV5-1 and TRBJ2-2; the match to TRBD2 covers 11 bases. V trimming: 7 bases; J trimming: 3 bases; junction bases outside the gene matches: 8. The CDR3 loop spans 16 amino acids. Germline V gene sequence: CDR1 SGHRS, CDR2 YFSETQ.